These T cell receptor beta chains were read from a single sample in a study of vaccination effects on CD4 cells after COVID-19. Assay: immunoSEQ multiplex PCR; the TCRdb copy retains only in-frame clones and omits some. The profile shows over 35,000 clones, 76% of them singletons. These receptors are not linked to any known antigen. Here the sequenced sample was CD4+ T cells from PBMCs cultured without peptide, taken after COVID-19 vaccination. Receptors originate from a human donor who had a prior SARS-CoV-2 infection. CDR3s include the opening cysteine and the closing phenylalanine or tryptophan. A D gene is named only where the DNA matches it firmly. The size field is filled for only some rows; it gives once, few, many or a size class.

v_gene: TRBV4-2
j_gene: TRBJ2-3
abundance: NA
d_gene: TRBD2
CDR3aa: CASSLGPSGSSTDTQYF
CDR3nt: TGTGCCAGCAGCTTAGGGCCCAGCGGGAGCAGCACAGATACGCAGTATTTT

v_gene: TRBV7-8
j_gene: TRBJ2-1
abundance: NA
d_gene: NA
CDR3aa: CASSSDGYNEQFF
CDR3nt: TGTGCCAGCAGCTCCGATGGATACAATGAGCAGTTCTTC

v_gene: TRBV15
j_gene: TRBJ2-7
abundance: NA
d_gene: NA
CDR3aa: CATSERAGSDYEQYF
CDR3nt: TGTGCCACCAGCGAACGGGCAGGGTCCGACTACGAGCAGTACTTC

v_gene: TRBV12-3/TRBV12-4
j_gene: TRBJ1-2
abundance: NA
d_gene: NA
CDR3aa: CASRYASSGYTF
CDR3nt: TGTGCCAGCAGATACGCCAGTTCGGGCTACACCTTC

v_gene: TRBV18
j_gene: TRBJ2-7
abundance: NA
d_gene: NA
CDR3aa: CASSRGLTSYEQYF
CDR3nt: TGTGCCAGCTCACGAGGATTGACCTCCTACGAGCAGTACTTC

v_gene: TRBV12-3/TRBV12-4
j_gene: TRBJ1-1
abundance: NA
d_gene: NA
CDR3aa: CASSLEGGTEAFF
CDR3nt: TGTGCCAGCAGTTTGGAAGGGGGCACTGAAGCTTTCTTT

v_gene: TRBV3-1/TRBV3-2
j_gene: TRBJ2-3
abundance: few
d_gene: NA
CDR3aa: CASSQESSAADTQYF
CDR3nt: TGTGCCAGCAGCCAAGAGTCTAGCGCGGCAGATACGCAGTATTTT

v_gene: TRBV5-4
j_gene: TRBJ2-1
abundance: NA
d_gene: NA
CDR3aa: CASSLRRRSNEQFF
CDR3nt: TGTGCCAGCAGCTTGCGCAGGAGGTCCAATGAGCAGTTCTTC

v_gene: TRBV27
j_gene: TRBJ2-7
abundance: NA
d_gene: TRBD1
CDR3aa: CASSLIGGGYEQYF
CDR3nt: TGTGCCAGCAGTTTAATAGGGGGCGGGTACGAGCAGTACTTC

v_gene: TRBV21-1
j_gene: TRBJ1-1
abundance: once
d_gene: NA
CDR3aa: CASSRTGEAFF
CDR3nt: TGTGCCAGCAGCAGGACAGGAGAAGCTTTCTTT

v_gene: TRBV6-2/TRBV6-3
j_gene: TRBJ2-3
abundance: NA
d_gene: NA
CDR3aa: CASSDWGRGGTDTQYF
CDR3nt: TGTGCCAGCAGTGACTGGGGCAGGGGAGGCACAGATACGCAGTATTTT

v_gene: TRBV5-1
j_gene: TRBJ2-7
abundance: NA
d_gene: NA
CDR3aa: CASSLVPSAEQYF
CDR3nt: TGCGCCAGCAGCTTGGTGCCCAGCGCCGAGCAGTACTTC

v_gene: TRBV3-1/TRBV3-2
j_gene: TRBJ2-7
abundance: few
d_gene: NA
CDR3aa: CASSQAQGLIEQYF
CDR3nt: TGTGCCAGCAGCCAAGCTCAGGGGCTAATCGAGCAGTACTTC

v_gene: TRBV19
j_gene: TRBJ2-3
abundance: NA
d_gene: NA
CDR3aa: CASSTRRAATDTQYF
CDR3nt: TGTGCCAGTAGTACGCGCAGGGCTGCGACAGATACGCAGTATTTT

v_gene: TRBV7-8
j_gene: TRBJ2-1
abundance: NA
d_gene: NA
CDR3aa: CASSSRLLTVFGEQFF
CDR3nt: TGTGCCAGCAGCTCCCGACTGCTGACAGTTTTTGGTGAGCAGTTCTTC

v_gene: TRBV7-2
j_gene: TRBJ1-5
abundance: NA
d_gene: TRBD1
CDR3aa: CASSSGGTGWDQPQHF
CDR3nt: TGTGCCAGCAGCTCCGGGGGGACAGGGTGGGATCAGCCCCAGCATTTT

v_gene: TRBV18
j_gene: TRBJ2-5
abundance: once
d_gene: TRBD1
CDR3aa: CASSPRPGQGRETQYF
CDR3nt: TGTGCCAGCTCACCGCGACCGGGACAGGGGCGTGAGACCCAGTACTTC

v_gene: TRBV6-6
j_gene: TRBJ2-5
abundance: NA
d_gene: NA
CDR3aa: CASSPQRPILETQYF
CDR3nt: TGTGCCAGCAGCCCCCAACGCCCAATCCTGGAGACCCAGTACTTC

v_gene: TRBV4-3
j_gene: TRBJ2-1
abundance: NA
d_gene: NA
CDR3aa: CASSQRTGDNEQFF
CDR3nt: TGCGCCAGCAGCCAAAGGACTGGAGACAATGAGCAGTTCTTC

v_gene: TRBV25-1
j_gene: TRBJ2-3
abundance: NA
d_gene: TRBD1
CDR3aa: CASSATTGTGTDTQYF
CDR3nt: TGTGCCAGCAGTGCAACGACAGGGACGGGCACAGATACGCAGTATTTT

v_gene: TRBV18
j_gene: TRBJ2-7
abundance: NA
d_gene: TRBD1
CDR3aa: CASSQPGQGSLYEQYF
CDR3nt: TGTGCCAGCTCACAACCGGGACAGGGGTCCCTCTACGAGCAGTACTTC

v_gene: TRBV24-1
j_gene: TRBJ2-3
abundance: NA
d_gene: TRBD1
CDR3aa: CATSESPGQGASDTQYF
CDR3nt: TGTGCCACCAGTGAATCACCGGGACAGGGGGCGTCGGATACGCAGTATTTT

v_gene: TRBV5-1
j_gene: TRBJ1-3
abundance: NA
d_gene: NA
CDR3aa: CASSLSRTAGNTIYF
CDR3nt: TGCGCCAGCAGCCTCTCTCGGACAGCTGGAAACACCATATATTTT

v_gene: TRBV18
j_gene: TRBJ2-3
abundance: NA
d_gene: TRBD2
CDR3aa: CASSSRILAGGMDTQYF
CDR3nt: TGTGCCAGCTCATCCCGAATACTAGCGGGGGGAATGGATACGCAGTATTTT

v_gene: TRBV6-5
j_gene: TRBJ1-1
abundance: NA
d_gene: NA
CDR3aa: CASSSVTWGMNTEAFF
CDR3nt: TGTGCCAGCAGTTCGGTTACTTGGGGCATGAACACTGAAGCTTTCTTT

v_gene: TRBV9
j_gene: TRBJ1-2
abundance: few
d_gene: TRBD1
CDR3aa: CASSPMGQGSGYTF
CDR3nt: TGTGCCAGCAGCCCGATGGGACAGGGCTCCGGCTACACCTTC

v_gene: TRBV3-1/TRBV3-2
j_gene: TRBJ2-2
abundance: NA
d_gene: NA
CDR3aa: CASIGTTNTGELFF
CDR3nt: TGTGCCAGCATCGGGACAACGAACACCGGGGAGCTGTTTTTT

v_gene: TRBV13
j_gene: TRBJ2-5
abundance: NA
d_gene: NA
CDR3aa: CASSLVAVQETQYF
CDR3nt: TGTGCCAGCAGCTTAGTAGCGGTCCAAGAGACCCAGTACTTC

v_gene: TRBV6-5
j_gene: TRBJ2-5
abundance: NA
d_gene: NA
CDR3aa: CASSSTTGIQETQYF
CDR3nt: TGTGCCAGCAGTTCTACTACCGGGATACAAGAGACCCAGTACTTC

v_gene: TRBV27
j_gene: TRBJ2-3
abundance: few
d_gene: NA
CDR3aa: CASRDLTDTQYF
CDR3nt: TGTGCCAGCCGGGACCTCACAGATACGCAGTATTTT

v_gene: TRBV5-1
j_gene: TRBJ2-2
abundance: NA
d_gene: NA
CDR3aa: CASSLVLATGELFF
CDR3nt: TGCGCCAGCAGCTTGGTTCTAGCCACCGGGGAGCTGTTTTTT

v_gene: TRBV30
j_gene: TRBJ2-2
abundance: once
d_gene: NA
CDR3aa: CATSRLAGELFF
CDR3nt: TGTGCCACCTCGAGGCTCGCCGGGGAGCTGTTTTTT

v_gene: TRBV6-2/TRBV6-3
j_gene: TRBJ2-1
abundance: NA
d_gene: TRBD2
CDR3aa: CASSFRVGGEFF
CDR3nt: TGTGCCAGCAGCTTTAGGGTGGGAGGGGAGTTCTTC

v_gene: TRBV5-4
j_gene: TRBJ1-6
abundance: NA
d_gene: TRBD1
CDR3aa: CASSLPGQGGVSLHF
CDR3nt: TGTGCCAGCAGCCTACCGGGACAGGGGGGAGTTTCCCTCCACTTT

v_gene: TRBV11-3
j_gene: TRBJ2-3
abundance: NA
d_gene: NA
CDR3aa: CASSLDRNPPYF
CDR3nt: TGTGCCAGCAGCTTAGATAGGAATCCACCGTATTTT

v_gene: TRBV13
j_gene: TRBJ2-1
abundance: once
d_gene: TRBD2
CDR3aa: CASSSPLAGNEQFF
CDR3nt: TGTGCCAGCAGCTCTCCGCTAGCGGGGAATGAGCAGTTCTTC

v_gene: TRBV18
j_gene: TRBJ2-6
abundance: once
d_gene: TRBD1
CDR3aa: CASSSQPTGQGDPWSGANVLTF
CDR3nt: TGTGCCAGCTCATCTCAACCGACTGGACAGGGGGATCCTTGGTCTGGGGCCAACGTCCTGACTTTC

v_gene: TRBV7-9
j_gene: TRBJ1-4
abundance: NA
d_gene: NA
CDR3aa: CASSLQGGTNEKLFF
CDR3nt: TGTGCCAGCAGCTTGCAAGGGGGTACTAATGAAAAACTGTTTTTT

v_gene: TRBV3-1/TRBV3-2
j_gene: TRBJ1-2
abundance: few
d_gene: NA
CDR3aa: CASSRSYGYTF
CDR3nt: TGTGCCAGCAGCCGCAGCTATGGCTACACCTTC

v_gene: TRBV12-5
j_gene: TRBJ2-1
abundance: NA
d_gene: NA
CDR3aa: CASGLEEGRQFF
CDR3nt: TGTGCTAGTGGTTTAGAAGAAGGGAGGCAGTTCTTC

v_gene: TRBV5-1
j_gene: TRBJ2-1
abundance: NA
d_gene: TRBD2
CDR3aa: CASSLGTSGGTFLDEQFF
CDR3nt: TGCGCCAGCAGCTTGGGGACTAGCGGGGGCACGTTTCTGGATGAGCAGTTCTTC

v_gene: TRBV7-8
j_gene: TRBJ2-7
abundance: NA
d_gene: TRBD2
CDR3aa: CASSSGTSEVDEQYF
CDR3nt: TGTGCCAGCAGCTCAGGGACTAGCGAGGTCGACGAGCAGTACTTC

v_gene: TRBV24-1
j_gene: TRBJ1-1
abundance: NA
d_gene: TRBD1
CDR3aa: CATSKTGTGAKNTEAFF
CDR3nt: TGTGCCACCAGTAAAACCGGGACAGGGGCCAAGAACACTGAAGCTTTCTTT

v_gene: TRBV7-2
j_gene: TRBJ1-6
abundance: NA
d_gene: TRBD1
CDR3aa: CASSFGTGYNSPLHF
CDR3nt: TGTGCCAGCAGCTTTGGGACAGGCTATAATTCACCCCTCCACTTT

v_gene: TRBV11-3
j_gene: TRBJ1-1
abundance: NA
d_gene: TRBD1
CDR3aa: CASSFGADRATEAFF
CDR3nt: TGTGCCAGCAGCTTCGGGGCAGACAGGGCCACTGAAGCTTTCTTT

v_gene: TRBV11-2
j_gene: TRBJ1-6
abundance: NA
d_gene: NA
CDR3aa: CASSMSIHPLHF
CDR3nt: TGTGCCAGCAGCATGTCCATTCACCCCCTCCACTTT

v_gene: TRBV5-3
j_gene: TRBJ1-1
abundance: NA
d_gene: TRBD1
CDR3aa: CARSFSGQGLILMNTEAFF
CDR3nt: TGTGCCAGAAGCTTTTCGGGACAGGGACTAATTTTGATGAACACTGAAGCTTTCTTT

v_gene: TRBV2
j_gene: TRBJ2-2
abundance: once
d_gene: NA
CDR3aa: CASSVAVGDLTGELFF
CDR3nt: TGTGCCAGCAGTGTGGCGGTCGGGGACCTCACCGGGGAGCTGTTTTTT

v_gene: TRBV5-1
j_gene: TRBJ1-2
abundance: NA
d_gene: NA
CDR3aa: CASSLSGAPDVNGYTF
CDR3nt: TGCGCCAGCAGCTTGTCGGGGGCTCCAGATGTAAATGGCTACACCTTC

v_gene: TRBV30
j_gene: TRBJ2-3
abundance: NA
d_gene: NA
CDR3aa: CACGVGHSTDTQYF
CDR3nt: TGTGCCTGTGGCGTGGGACACAGCACAGATACGCAGTATTTT

v_gene: TRBV25-1
j_gene: TRBJ2-3
abundance: few
d_gene: TRBD2
CDR3aa: CASSDDSGSKFTDTQYF
CDR3nt: TGTGCCAGCAGTGACGATAGCGGGAGTAAATTCACAGATACGCAGTATTTT